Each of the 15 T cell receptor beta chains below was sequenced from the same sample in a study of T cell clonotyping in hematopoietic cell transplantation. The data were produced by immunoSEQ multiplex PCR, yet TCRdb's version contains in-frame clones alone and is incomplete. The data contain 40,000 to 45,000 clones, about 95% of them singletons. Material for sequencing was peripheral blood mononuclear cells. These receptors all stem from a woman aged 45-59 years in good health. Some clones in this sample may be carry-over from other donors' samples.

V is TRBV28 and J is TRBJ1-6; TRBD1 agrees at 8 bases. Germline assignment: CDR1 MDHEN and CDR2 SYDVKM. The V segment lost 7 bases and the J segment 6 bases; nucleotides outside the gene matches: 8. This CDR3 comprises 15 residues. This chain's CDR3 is CASTPPGGLNSPLHF. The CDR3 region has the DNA TGTGCCAGCACCCCGCCAGGGGGCCTTAATTCACCCCTCCACTTT.

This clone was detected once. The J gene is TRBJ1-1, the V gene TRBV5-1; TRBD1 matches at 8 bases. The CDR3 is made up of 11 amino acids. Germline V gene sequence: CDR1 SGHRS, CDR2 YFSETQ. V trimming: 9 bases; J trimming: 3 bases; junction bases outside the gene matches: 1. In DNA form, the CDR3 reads TGCGCCAAACAGGGGGACACTGAAGCTTTCTTT. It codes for CAKQGDTEAFF.

This CDR3 reads CASSQDSAYNSPLHF. In nucleotides, the CDR3 is TGCGCCAGCAGCCAGGACAGCGCTTATAATTCACCCCTCCACTTT. This chain links TRBV4-3 with TRBJ1-6; D is possibly TRBD1 (6 bases). Germline V gives CDR1 LGHNA, CDR2 YSLEER. CDR3 length equals 15 residues. The ends were cut back, 3 bases at V and 4 bases at J, with 10 bases in the middle.

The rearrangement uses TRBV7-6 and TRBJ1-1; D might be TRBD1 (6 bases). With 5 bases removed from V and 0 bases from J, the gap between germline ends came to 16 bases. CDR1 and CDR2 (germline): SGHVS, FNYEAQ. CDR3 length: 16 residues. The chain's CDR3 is CASSGRDKGMNTEAFF. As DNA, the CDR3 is TGTGCCAGCAGCGGCCGGGACAAAGGGATGAACACTGAAGCTTTCTTT.

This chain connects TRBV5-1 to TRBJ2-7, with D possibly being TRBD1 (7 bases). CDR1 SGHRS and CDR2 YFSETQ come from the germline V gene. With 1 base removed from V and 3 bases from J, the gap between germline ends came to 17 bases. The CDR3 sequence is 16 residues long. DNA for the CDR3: TGCGCCAGCAGCTTGCCCAGTGGGCAGGGGGGCTACGAGCAGTACTTC. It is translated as CASSLPSGQGGYEQYF.

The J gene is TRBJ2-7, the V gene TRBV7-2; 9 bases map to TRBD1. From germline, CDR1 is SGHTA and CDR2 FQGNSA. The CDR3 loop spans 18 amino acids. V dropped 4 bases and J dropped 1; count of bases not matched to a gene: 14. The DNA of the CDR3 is TGTGCCAGCAGCTCCAAGACTACAGGGGGCATGCCTTCCTACGAGCAGTACTTC. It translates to CASSSKTTGGMPSYEQYF. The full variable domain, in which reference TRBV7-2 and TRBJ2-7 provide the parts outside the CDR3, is GAGVSQSPSNKVTEKGKDVELRCDPISGHTALYWYRQSLGQGLEFLIYFQGNSAPDKSGLPSDRFSAERTGGSVSTLTIQRTQQEDSAVYLCASSSKTTGGMPSYEQYFGPGTRLTVT.

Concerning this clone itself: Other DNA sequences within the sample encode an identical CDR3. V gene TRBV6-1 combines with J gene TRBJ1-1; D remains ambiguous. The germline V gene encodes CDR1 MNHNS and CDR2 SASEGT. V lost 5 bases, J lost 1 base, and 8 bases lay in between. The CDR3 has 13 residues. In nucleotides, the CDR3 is TGTGCCAGCAGTCCCACAGAGAACACTGAAGCTTTCTTT. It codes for CASSPTENTEAFF.

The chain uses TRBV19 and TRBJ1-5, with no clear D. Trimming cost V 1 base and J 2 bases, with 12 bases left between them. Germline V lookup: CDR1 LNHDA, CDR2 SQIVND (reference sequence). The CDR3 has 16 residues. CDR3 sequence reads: CASSIVFLGGNQPQHF. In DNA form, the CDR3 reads TGTGCCAGTAGTATAGTTTTTTTGGGTGGCAATCAGCCCCAGCATTTT.

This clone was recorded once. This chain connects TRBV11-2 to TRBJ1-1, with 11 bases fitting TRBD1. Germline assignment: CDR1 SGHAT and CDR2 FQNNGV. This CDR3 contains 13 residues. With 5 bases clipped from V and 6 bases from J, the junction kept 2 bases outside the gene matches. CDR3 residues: CASSRGQGAEAFF. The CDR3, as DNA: TGTGCCAGCAGCCGGGGACAGGGGGCTGAAGCTTTCTTT.

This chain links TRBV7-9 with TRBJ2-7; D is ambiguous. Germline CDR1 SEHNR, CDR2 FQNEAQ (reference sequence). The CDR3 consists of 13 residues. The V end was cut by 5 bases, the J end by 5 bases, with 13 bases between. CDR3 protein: CASSPDTYHEQYF. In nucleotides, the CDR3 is TGTGCCAGCAGCCCTGACACATACCACGAGCAGTACTTC.

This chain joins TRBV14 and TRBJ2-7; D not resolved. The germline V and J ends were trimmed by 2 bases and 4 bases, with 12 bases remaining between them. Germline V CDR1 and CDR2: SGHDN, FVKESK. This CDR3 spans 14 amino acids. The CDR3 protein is CASSQLFPAYEQYF. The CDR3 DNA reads TGTGCCAGCAGCCAACTCTTCCCCGCGTACGAGCAGTACTTC.

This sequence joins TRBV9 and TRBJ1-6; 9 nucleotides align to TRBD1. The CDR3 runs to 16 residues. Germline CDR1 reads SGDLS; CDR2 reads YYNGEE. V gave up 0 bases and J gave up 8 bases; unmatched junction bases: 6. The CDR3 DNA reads TGTGCCAGCAGCGTAGCTGGGGGACAGGGAGATTCACCCCTCCACTTT. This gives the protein CASSVAGGQGDSPLHF.

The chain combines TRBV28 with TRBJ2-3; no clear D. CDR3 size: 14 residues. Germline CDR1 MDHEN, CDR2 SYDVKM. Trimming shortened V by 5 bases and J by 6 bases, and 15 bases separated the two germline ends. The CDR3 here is CASSPTPLRDTQYF. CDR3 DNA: TGTGCCAGCAGTCCGACCCCTCTCCGGGATACGCAGTATTTT.

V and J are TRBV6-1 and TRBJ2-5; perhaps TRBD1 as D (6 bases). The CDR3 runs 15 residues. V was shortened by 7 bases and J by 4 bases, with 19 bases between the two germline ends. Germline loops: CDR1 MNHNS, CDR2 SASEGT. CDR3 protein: CASTDTGKLGETQYF. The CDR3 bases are TGTGCCAGCACTGACACAGGGAAGTTGGGAGAGACCCAGTACTTC.

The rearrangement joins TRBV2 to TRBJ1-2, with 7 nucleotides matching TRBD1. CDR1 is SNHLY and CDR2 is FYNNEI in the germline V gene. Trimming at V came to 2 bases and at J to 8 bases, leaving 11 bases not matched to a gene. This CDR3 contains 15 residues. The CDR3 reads CASSERVGGVRGYTF. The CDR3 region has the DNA TGTGCCAGCAGTGAACGGGTAGGGGGCGTGAGGGGCTACACCTTC.